The present entry profiles one T cell receptor (beta chain) with its context. Its antigen is currently unknown. The CDR3 end is not reached by the read, which stops 3 residues before it; the germline J gene fills it in. The CDR3 has 18 residues. Trimming took 2 bases from V and 0 from J, leaving 21 bases between them. Germline CDR1 is GTSNPN and CDR2 is SVGIG (reference sequence). These data come from a study of T cell clonality in common variable immunodeficiency. Study-level results: Compared with controls, CVID subjects had fewer shared TCRbeta clones. Reportedly, TCR beta sequences from common variable immunodeficiency showed fewer deletions and N-nucleotide insertions.

Assay: immunoSEQ multiplex PCR; the TCRdb copy retains only in-frame clones and omits some. Observed in the sample are about 12,000 clones, none of them singletons. The TCR sequence derives from a human donor with common variable immunodeficiency. The rearrangement joins TRBV30 to TRBJ2-3; D is perhaps TRBD2 (7 bases). Source material: peripheral blood mononuclear cells. CDR3 protein: CAWSRAWGGRGSTDTQYF. Partial CDR3 DNA: TGTGCCTGGAGTCGCGCGTGGGGGGGCCGGGGGAGCACAGATACG.